Given below is one T cell receptor beta chain in context. Its specificity is not known. These data come from a study of shared clonotypes between healthy human individuals. The study's findings and limits: Clonotype sharing across donors was expected to vary with sequencing depth. Tissues were not sampled, only blood, and their repertoires likely differ.

CDR3 length: 18 amino acids. Germline CDR1 and CDR2: SEHNR and FQNEAQ (reference sequence). V was trimmed by 5 bases and J by 1 base, leaving 18 bases between them. Here immunoSEQ multiplex PCR was the method, and the copy in TCRdb shows in-frame clones only, minus some. The table shows around 320,000 clones, with roughly 84% occurring only once. The V gene is TRBV7-9, the J gene TRBJ2-6; D gene ambiguous. This clonotype was sampled from a young man in good health. The material sequenced was memory CD8+ T cells sorted from blood. Subset indicated: CD45RO+ cells pooled with CCR7-negative TemRA cells. The CDR3 sequence: CASSPFYGSPSGANVLTF. For the CDR3, the DNA is TGTGCCAGCAGCCCCTTTTACGGCAGTCCTTCTGGGGCCAACGTCCTGACTTTC.